The TCR beta chain described here comes from a study of blood T cells in healthy people across ages. Overall study findings and caveats: Without sorted subsets, naive and antigen-experienced compartments could not be conclusively compared. Getting older went along with TCR beta diversity per million T cells dropping roughly linearly.

In its sample, this clonotype was seen a few times. Its antigen is as yet unknown. A second PCR of roughly 7 to 11 cycles used a sample-barcoded 5' primer and a J-beta primer mix. TCRdb used MiXCR to reprocess the 5' RACE reads, holding one entry per CDR3 protein. The data contain fewer than 2 million distinct CDR3 sequences, approximately 39% of them seen just once; the ten biggest clones take up under 30%. The germline V gene encodes CDR1 MNHEY and CDR2 SVGAGI. This CDR3 is 15 amino acids long. V lost 0 bases and J lost 3, with 11 bases in between. Sequencing was done on a sample of blood. The rearrangement uses TRBV6-5 and TRBJ1-1, with D unclear. This receptor was obtained from a human donor in good health. The CDR3 protein is CASSYSRQAHTEAFF. The CDR3 DNA reads TGTGCCAGCAGTTACTCACGGCAGGCACACACTGAAGCTTTCTTT.